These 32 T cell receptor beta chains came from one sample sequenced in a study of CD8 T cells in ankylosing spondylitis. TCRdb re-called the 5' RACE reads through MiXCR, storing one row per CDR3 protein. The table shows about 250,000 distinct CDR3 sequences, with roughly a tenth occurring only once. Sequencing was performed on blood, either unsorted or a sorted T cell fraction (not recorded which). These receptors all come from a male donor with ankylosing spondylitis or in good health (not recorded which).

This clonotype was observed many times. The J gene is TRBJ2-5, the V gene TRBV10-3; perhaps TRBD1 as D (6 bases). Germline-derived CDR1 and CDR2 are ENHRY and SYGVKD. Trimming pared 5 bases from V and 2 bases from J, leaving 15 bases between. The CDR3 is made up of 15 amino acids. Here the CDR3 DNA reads TGTGCCATCAGTTGGGGACAAAAACTTCAAGAGACCCAGTACTTC. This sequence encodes CAISWGQKLQETQYF.

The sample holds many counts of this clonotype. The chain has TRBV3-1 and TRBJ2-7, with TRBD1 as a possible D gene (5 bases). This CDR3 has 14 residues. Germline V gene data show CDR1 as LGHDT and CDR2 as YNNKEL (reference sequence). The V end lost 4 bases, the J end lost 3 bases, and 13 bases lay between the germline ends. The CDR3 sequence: CASSPGTGDYEQYF. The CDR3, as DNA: TGTGCCAGCAGCCCAGGCACAGGCGACTACGAGCAGTACTTC.

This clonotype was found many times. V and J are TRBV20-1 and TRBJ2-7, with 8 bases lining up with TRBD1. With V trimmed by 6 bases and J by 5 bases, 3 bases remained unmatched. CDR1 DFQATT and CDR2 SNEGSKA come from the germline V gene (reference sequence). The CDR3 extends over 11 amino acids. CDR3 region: CSAPRGHEQYF. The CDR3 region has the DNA TGCAGTGCCCCCAGGGGGCACGAGCAGTACTTC.

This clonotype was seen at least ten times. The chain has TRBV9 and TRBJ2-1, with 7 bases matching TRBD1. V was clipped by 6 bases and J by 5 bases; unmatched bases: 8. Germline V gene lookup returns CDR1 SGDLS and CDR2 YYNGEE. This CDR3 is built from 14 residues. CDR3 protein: CASNSNRGNNEQFF. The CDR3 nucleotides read TGTGCCAGCAATAGCAACAGGGGAAACAATGAGCAGTTCTTC.

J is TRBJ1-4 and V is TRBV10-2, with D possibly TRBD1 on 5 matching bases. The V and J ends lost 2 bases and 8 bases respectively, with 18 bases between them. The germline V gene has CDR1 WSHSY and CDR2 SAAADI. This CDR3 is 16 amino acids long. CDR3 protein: CASSEGSPGVSEKLFF. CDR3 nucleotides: TGCGCCAGCAGTGAGGGGTCCCCGGGGGTTTCAGAAAAACTGTTTTTT.

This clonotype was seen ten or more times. The CDR3 bases are TGTGCCAGCAGTGAATACTGGGGCGAGCAGTACTTC. Translation gives CASSEYWGEQYF. V gene TRBV25-1 combines with J gene TRBJ2-7; D uncertain. The CDR3 runs 12 residues. Germline V gene sequence: CDR1 MGHDK, CDR2 SYGVNS. Between the trimmed V and J ends, which lost 0 bases and 6 bases, there was a span of 6 bases.

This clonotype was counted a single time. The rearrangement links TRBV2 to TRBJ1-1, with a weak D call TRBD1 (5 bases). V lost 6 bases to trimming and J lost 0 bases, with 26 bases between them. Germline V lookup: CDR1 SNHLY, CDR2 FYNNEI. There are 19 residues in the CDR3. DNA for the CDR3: TGTGCCAGCAGCCAACCAACTGCAGACAGCACTACCATGAACACTGAAGCTTTCTTT. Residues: CASSQPTADSTTMNTEAFF.

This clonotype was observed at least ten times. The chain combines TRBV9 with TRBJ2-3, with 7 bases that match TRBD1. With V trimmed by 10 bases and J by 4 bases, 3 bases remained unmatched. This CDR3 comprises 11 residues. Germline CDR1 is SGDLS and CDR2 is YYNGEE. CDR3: CASQGADTQYF. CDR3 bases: TGTGCCTCGCAGGGGGCAGATACGCAGTATTTT.

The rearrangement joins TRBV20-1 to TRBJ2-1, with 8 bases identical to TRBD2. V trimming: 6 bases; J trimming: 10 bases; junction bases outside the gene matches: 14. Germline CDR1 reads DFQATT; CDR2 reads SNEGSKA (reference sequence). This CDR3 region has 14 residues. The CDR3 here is CSARGLEGLGEQFF. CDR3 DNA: TGCAGTGCCCGGGGACTAGAAGGATTGGGAGAGCAGTTCTTC.

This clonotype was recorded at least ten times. The CDR3 is CASSLATDQPQHF. CDR3 DNA sequence: TGCGCCAGCAGCTTAGCGACGGATCAGCCCCAGCATTTT. J is TRBJ1-5 and V is TRBV5-1, with D uncertain. CDR1 and CDR2 (germline): SGHRS, YFSETQ. The CDR3 consists of 13 residues. Trimming took 2 bases from V and 5 from J, leaving 8 bases between them.

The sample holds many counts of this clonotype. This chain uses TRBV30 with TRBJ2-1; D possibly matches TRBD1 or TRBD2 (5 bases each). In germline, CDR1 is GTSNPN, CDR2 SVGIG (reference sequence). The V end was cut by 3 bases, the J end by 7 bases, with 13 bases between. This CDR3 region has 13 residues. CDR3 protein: CAWSGQGPNEQFF. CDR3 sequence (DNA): TGTGCCTGGAGCGGTCAGGGACCGAATGAGCAGTTCTTC.

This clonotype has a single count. Here the CDR3 DNA reads TGTGCCAGTAGTATTTGGGGCGGGGGGCTCAATGTCCTATCCACAGATACGCAGTATTTT. Amino acids: CASSIWGGGLNVLSTDTQYF. The chain uses TRBV19 and TRBJ2-3; TRBD2 agrees at 8 bases. This CDR3 has 20 amino acids. CDR1 and CDR2 (germline): LNHDA, SQIVND (reference sequence). The ends lost 3 bases at V and 2 bases at J; junction bases unmatched: 19.

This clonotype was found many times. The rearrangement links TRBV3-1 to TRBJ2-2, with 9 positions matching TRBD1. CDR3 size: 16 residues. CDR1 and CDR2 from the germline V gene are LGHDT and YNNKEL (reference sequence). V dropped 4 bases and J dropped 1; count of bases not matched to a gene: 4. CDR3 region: CASSRGTGMNTGELFF. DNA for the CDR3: TGTGCCAGCAGCCGAGGGACAGGGATGAACACCGGGGAGCTGTTTTTT.

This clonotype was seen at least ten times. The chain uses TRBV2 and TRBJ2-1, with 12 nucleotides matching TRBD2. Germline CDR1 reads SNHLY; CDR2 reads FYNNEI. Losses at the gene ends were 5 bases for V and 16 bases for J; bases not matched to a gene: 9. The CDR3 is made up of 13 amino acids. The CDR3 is CASSSSGGATCFF. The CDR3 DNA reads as TGTGCCAGCAGTTCTAGCGGGGGGGCCACGTGTTTCTTC.

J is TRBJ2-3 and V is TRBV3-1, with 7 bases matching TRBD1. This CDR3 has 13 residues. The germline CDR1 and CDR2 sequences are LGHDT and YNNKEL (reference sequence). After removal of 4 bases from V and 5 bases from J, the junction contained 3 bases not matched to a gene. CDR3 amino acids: CASSLRQGDTQYF. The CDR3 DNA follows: TGTGCCAGCAGCCTCAGACAGGGAGATACGCAGTATTTT.

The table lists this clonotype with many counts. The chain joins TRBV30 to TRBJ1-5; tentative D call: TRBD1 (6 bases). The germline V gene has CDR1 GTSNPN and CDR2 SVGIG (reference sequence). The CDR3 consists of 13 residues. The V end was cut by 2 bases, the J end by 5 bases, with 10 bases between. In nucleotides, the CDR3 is TGTGCCTGGAGTCGCGGGGGGCATCAGCCCCAGCATTTT. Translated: CAWSRGGHQPQHF.

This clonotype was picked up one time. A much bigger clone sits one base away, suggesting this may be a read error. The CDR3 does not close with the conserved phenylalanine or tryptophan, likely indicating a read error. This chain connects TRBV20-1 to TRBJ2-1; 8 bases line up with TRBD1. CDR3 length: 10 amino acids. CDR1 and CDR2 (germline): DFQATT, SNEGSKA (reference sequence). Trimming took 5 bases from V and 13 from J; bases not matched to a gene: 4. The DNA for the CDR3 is TGCAGTGCTCCCGGGACAGGCCAGTTCCTC. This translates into CSAPGTGQFL.

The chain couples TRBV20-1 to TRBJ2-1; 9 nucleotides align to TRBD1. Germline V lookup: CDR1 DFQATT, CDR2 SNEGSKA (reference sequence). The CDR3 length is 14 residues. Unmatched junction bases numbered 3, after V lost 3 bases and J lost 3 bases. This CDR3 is CSARGTGNYNEQFF. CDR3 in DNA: TGCAGTGCTAGGGGGACAGGGAACTACAATGAGCAGTTCTTC.

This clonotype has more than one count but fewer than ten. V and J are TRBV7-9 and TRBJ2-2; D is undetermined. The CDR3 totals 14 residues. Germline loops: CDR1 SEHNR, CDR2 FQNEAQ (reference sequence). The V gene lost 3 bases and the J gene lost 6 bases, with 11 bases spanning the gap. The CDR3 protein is CASSFQQLAGELFF. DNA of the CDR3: TGTGCCAGCAGCTTTCAACAGTTAGCCGGGGAGCTGTTTTTT.

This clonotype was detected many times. CDR3 nucleotide sequence: TGTGCCAGCAGTGAATTTGGAGCGGGTAACTACGAGCAGTACTTC. It is translated as CASSEFGAGNYEQYF. V gene TRBV25-1 combines with J gene TRBJ2-7; perhaps TRBD2 as D (6 bases). V gave up 1 base and J gave up 3 bases, with 13 bases separating them. This CDR3 is built from 15 residues. The germline gives CDR1 MGHDK, CDR2 SYGVNS.

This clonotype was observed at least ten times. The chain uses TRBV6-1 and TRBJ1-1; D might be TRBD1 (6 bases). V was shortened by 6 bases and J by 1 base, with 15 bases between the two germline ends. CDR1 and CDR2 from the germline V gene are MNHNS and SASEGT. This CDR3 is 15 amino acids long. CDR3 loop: CASRGFQGTNTEAFF. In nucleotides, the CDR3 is TGTGCCAGCAGGGGGTTTCAGGGGACGAACACTGAAGCTTTCTTT.

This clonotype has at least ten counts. This CDR3 is CASRSNRGGEVHSNQPQHF. CDR3 DNA sequence: TGTGCCAGCAGATCGAACAGGGGCGGGGAAGTACATAGCAATCAGCCCCAGCATTTT. V and J are TRBV6-1 and TRBJ1-5; 7 bases align to TRBD1. The CDR3 consists of 19 residues. After removal of 6 bases from V and 0 bases from J, the junction contained 17 bases not matched to a gene. Germline loops: CDR1 MNHNS, CDR2 SASEGT.

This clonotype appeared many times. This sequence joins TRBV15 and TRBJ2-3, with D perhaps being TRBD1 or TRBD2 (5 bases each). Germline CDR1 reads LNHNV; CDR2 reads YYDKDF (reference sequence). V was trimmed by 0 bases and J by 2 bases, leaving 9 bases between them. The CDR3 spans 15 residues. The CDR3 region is CATSREGTNTDTQYF. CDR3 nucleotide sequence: TGTGCCACCAGCAGAGAAGGGACGAACACAGATACGCAGTATTTT.

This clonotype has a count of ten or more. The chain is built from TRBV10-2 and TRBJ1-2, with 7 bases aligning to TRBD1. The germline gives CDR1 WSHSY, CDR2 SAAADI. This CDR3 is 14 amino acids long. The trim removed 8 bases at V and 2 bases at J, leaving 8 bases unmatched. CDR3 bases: TGCGCCAGCGGAGCCGGACAGGACAACTATGGCTACACCTTC. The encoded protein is CASGAGQDNYGYTF.

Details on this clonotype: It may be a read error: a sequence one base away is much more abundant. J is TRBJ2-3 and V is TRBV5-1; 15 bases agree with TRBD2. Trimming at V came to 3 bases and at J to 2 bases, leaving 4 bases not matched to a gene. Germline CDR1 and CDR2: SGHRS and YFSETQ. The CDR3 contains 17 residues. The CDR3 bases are TGCGCCAGCAGCTACGGGACTAGCGGGGGGAACACAGATACGCAGTATTTT. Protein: CASSYGTSGGNTDTQYF.

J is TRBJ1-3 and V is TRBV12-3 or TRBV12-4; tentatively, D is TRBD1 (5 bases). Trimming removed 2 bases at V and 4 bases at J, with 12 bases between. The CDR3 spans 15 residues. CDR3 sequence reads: CASSLSAGRGNTIYF. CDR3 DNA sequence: TGTGCCAGCAGTTTAAGCGCGGGACGGGGAAACACCATATATTTT.

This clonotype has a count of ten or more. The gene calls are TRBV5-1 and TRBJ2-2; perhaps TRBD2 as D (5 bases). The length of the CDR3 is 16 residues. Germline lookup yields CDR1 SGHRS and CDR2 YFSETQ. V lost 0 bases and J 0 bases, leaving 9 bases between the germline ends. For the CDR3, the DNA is TGCGCCAGCAGCTTGGCCGGGCGGGCGAACACCGGGGAGCTGTTTTTT. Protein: CASSLAGRANTGELFF.

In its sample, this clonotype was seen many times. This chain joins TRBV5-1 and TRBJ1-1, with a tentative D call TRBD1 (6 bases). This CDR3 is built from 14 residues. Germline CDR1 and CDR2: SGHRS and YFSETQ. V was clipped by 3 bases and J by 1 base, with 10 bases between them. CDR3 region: CASSSDRWNTEAFF. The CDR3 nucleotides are TGCGCCAGCAGCTCGGACAGATGGAACACTGAAGCTTTCTTT.

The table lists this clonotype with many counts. Here the CDR3 DNA reads TGTGCCAGCAGTTCCGTCCTTGGCTACACCTTC. It encodes CASSSVLGYTF. The chain joins TRBV5-5 to TRBJ1-2; D ambiguous. There are 11 residues in the CDR3. Trimming left V 5 bases short and J 7 bases short, with 9 bases between. CDR1 is SGHKS and CDR2 is YYEKEE in the germline V gene (reference sequence).

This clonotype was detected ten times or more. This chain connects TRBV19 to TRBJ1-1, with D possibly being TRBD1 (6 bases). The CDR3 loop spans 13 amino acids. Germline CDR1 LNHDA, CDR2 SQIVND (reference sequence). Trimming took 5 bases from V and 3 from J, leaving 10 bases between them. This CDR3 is CASSAQGHTEAFF. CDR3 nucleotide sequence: TGTGCCAGTAGTGCACAGGGTCACACTGAAGCTTTCTTT.

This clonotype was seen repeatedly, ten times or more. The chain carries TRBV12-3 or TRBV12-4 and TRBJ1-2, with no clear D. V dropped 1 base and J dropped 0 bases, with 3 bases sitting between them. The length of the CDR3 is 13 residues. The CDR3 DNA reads TGTGCCAGCAGTTTAGGGCCTAACTATGGCTACACCTTC. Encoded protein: CASSLGPNYGYTF.

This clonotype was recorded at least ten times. The DNA of the CDR3 is TGTGCCAGCGCCGAGCGGGGGGGTATCAGACTAGCCAAAAACATTCAGTACTTC. This encodes CASAERGGIRLAKNIQYF. V and J are TRBV12-3 or TRBV12-4 and TRBJ2-4; 10 bases agree with TRBD2. Germline trimming cut 8 bases from V and 0 bases from J; bases unmatched to any gene: 13. CDR3 length: 18 residues.